The clone carrying this T cell receptor (beta chain) was counted at least ten times. The antigen is undetermined. Germline assignment: CDR1 SQVTM and CDR2 ANQGSEA. There are 14 residues in the CDR3. V gave up 2 bases and J gave up 0 bases, with 8 bases separating them. This entry is derived from a study of CD8 T cells in ankylosing spondylitis. General study findings and limits: Previously reported in reactive arthritis synovial fluid and blood were some of the motif variants. Typical of ankylosing spondylitis blood, it appeared, was a TCR beta motif of eight highly homologous variants.

TCRdb analysed the 5' RACE reads with MiXCR anew, one entry per CDR3 protein. The sample holds roughly 220,000 distinct CDR3 sequences; 18% are singletons and the top ten take approximately 42%. The chain is built from TRBV29-1 and TRBJ2-1; no firm D call. The sequence was obtained from a male donor with ankylosing spondylitis. Sequenced sample: blood, either unsorted or a sorted T cell fraction (not recorded which). The CDR3 DNA reads as TGCAGCGTTGAATGGGCCAGCTCCTACAATGAGCAGTTCTTC. The encoded protein is CSVEWASSYNEQFF.